One sample yielded the 23 T cell receptor beta chains listed below, sequenced in a study of T cells in Graves' hyperthyroidism and ophthalmopathy. Amplified TCR beta CDR3 regions derived from RNA transcripts. The HTBI primer set drove a first-round RT-PCR of the TCR CDR3. One entry per CDR3 protein, called by TCRdb with MiXCR from the multiplex PCR reads. The data contain about 180,000 distinct CDR3 sequences, about 15% of them singletons. The material sequenced was blood. The receptors shown here come from a woman aged 45-65 years with Graves' hyperthyroidism.

On this clonotype: The conserved phenylalanine or tryptophan is not found at the CDR3 terminus, so this likely reflects a read error. V and J are TRBV5-4 and TRBJ2-5; D ambiguous. Germline V gene data show CDR1 as SGHNT and CDR2 as YYREEE (reference sequence). The CDR3 has 12 residues. V was cut by 3 bases and J by 2 bases, with 5 bases left in between. CDR3: CASSSYQETQYL. The CDR3 bases are TGTGCCAGCAGCTCGTATCAAGAGACCCAGTACCTC.

This clonotype has a single count. A much larger clone lies a single base off, so this may be a read error. The CDR3 sequence: CASSAMDRANEQFF. DNA for the CDR3: TGTGCCAGCAGCGCCATGGACAGGGCCAATGAGCAGTTCTTC. The chain couples TRBV11-3 to TRBJ2-1; the match to TRBD1 covers 8 bases. CDR1 is SGHNT, CDR2 YENEEA, per germline. The CDR3 contains 14 residues. With 5 bases clipped from V and 6 bases from J, the junction kept 6 bases outside the gene matches.

The DNA of the CDR3 is TGTGCCAGCCGGCTCCGGGACTCCTACGAGCAGTACTTC. Translating it yields CASRLRDSYEQYF. The genes are TRBV14 and TRBJ2-7, with TRBD2 as a possible D gene (5 bases). Looked up from germline, CDR1 is SGHDN and CDR2 is FVKESK. V was shortened by 8 bases and J by 0 bases, with 11 bases between the two germline ends. The CDR3 runs 13 residues.

This clonotype was counted many times. The rearrangement joins TRBV20-1 to TRBJ2-1, with 7 bases lining up with TRBD1. Looked up from germline, CDR1 is DFQATT and CDR2 is SNEGSKA (reference sequence). The CDR3 sequence is 12 residues long. With V trimmed by 4 bases and J by 5 bases, 2 bases remained unmatched. CDR3 loop: CSATDRDNEQFF. CDR3 nucleotides: TGCAGTGCTACAGACAGGGACAATGAGCAGTTCTTC.

The J gene is TRBJ2-1, the V gene TRBV7-9; 14 bases agree with TRBD2. Per germline, CDR1 SEHNR and CDR2 FQNEAQ (reference sequence). The junction had 6 bases not matched to a gene; V was cut back by 5 bases and J by 6 bases. The CDR3 runs 16 residues. The CDR3 is CASSTRLAGGLNEQFF. Here the CDR3 DNA reads TGTGCCAGCAGCACTCGACTAGCGGGAGGGCTCAATGAGCAGTTCTTC.

This clonotype was seen at least ten times. The CDR3 nucleotides read TGTGCCAGCAAAACCATTAATCAGCCCCAGCATTTT. Protein product: CASKTINQPQHF. The rearrangement links TRBV28 to TRBJ1-5; D gene unclear. The germline V and J ends were trimmed by 7 bases and 4 bases, with 8 bases remaining between them. CDR1 and CDR2 (germline): MDHEN, SYDVKM. This CDR3 is 12 amino acids long. The full variable domain, with the rest looked up from reference TRBV28 and TRBJ1-5, is DVKVTQSSRYLVKRTGEKVFLECVQDMDHENMFWYRQDPGLGLRLIYFSYDVKMKEKGDIPEGYSVSREKKERFSLILESASTNQTSMYLCASKTINQPQHFGDGTRLSIL.

Here the CDR3 reads CASRPAHQREFDYNEQFF. The CDR3, as DNA: TGTGCCAGCAGACCAGCACATCAGCGGGAGTTCGACTACAATGAGCAGTTCTTC. V usage is TRBV28 and J usage is TRBJ2-1, with TRBD2 matching over 8 bases. CDR3 length: 18 residues. Germline V gives CDR1 MDHEN, CDR2 SYDVKM. Trimming cost V 6 bases and J 3 bases; bases outside gene matches: 16. The complete variable domain, with remaining parts taken from reference TRBV28 and TRBJ2-1, reads DVKVTQSSRYLVKRTGEKVFLECVQDMDHENMFWYRQDPGLGLRLIYFSYDVKMKEKGDIPEGYSVSREKKERFSLILESASTNQTSMYLCASRPAHQREFDYNEQFFGPGTRLTVL.

This clonotype was seen at least ten times. This chain links TRBV6-5 with TRBJ2-5; D possibly corresponds to TRBD1 (5 bases). The germline gives CDR1 MNHEY, CDR2 SVGAGI. The CDR3 contains 12 residues. The V and J ends lost 4 bases and 7 bases respectively, with 10 bases between them. The CDR3 is CASSWPRGTQYF. CDR3 DNA sequence: TGTGCCAGCAGTTGGCCTAGGGGGACCCAGTACTTC.

The chain is built from TRBV7-3 and TRBJ2-1; D call uncertain. Trimming cost V 3 bases and J 6 bases, with 6 bases left between them. Germline loops: CDR1 SGHTA, CDR2 FQGTGA. CDR3 size: 12 residues. This CDR3 reads CASSFGINEQFF. For the CDR3, the DNA is TGTGCCAGCAGCTTTGGTATCAATGAGCAGTTCTTC.

This clonotype was picked up many times. The chain uses TRBV6-1 and TRBJ1-1, with 7 bases that match TRBD1. After removal of 6 bases from V and 5 bases from J, the junction contained 9 bases not matched to a gene. The CDR3 extends over 14 amino acids. The germline gives CDR1 MNHNS, CDR2 SASEGT. The DNA for the CDR3 is TGTGCCAGCAGGAGGGACAGTTCGGGGACTGAAGCTTTCTTT. Its protein is CASRRDSSGTEAFF.

CDR3 residues: CSARMGGSLNEQFF. CDR3 coding DNA: TGCAGTGCTAGAATGGGGGGGTCGTTAAATGAGCAGTTCTTC. The chain is built from TRBV20-1 and TRBJ2-1, with 7 bases matching TRBD2. V trimming: 2 bases; J trimming: 7 bases; junction bases outside the gene matches: 8. The CDR3 is 14 amino acids. The germline gives CDR1 DFQATT, CDR2 SNEGSKA (reference sequence).

This clonotype was seen only once. This may come from a read error, since a much larger clone is one base off. The V call is TRBV4-1, the J call TRBJ1-5; D may be TRBD1 (5 bases). The CDR3 runs to 16 residues. Germline V gene lookup returns CDR1 MGHRA and CDR2 YSYEKL. The V gene lost 1 base and the J gene lost 6 bases, with 16 bases spanning the gap. The CDR3 loop reads CASSQVKGRWLQPQHF. The CDR3 DNA sequence: TGCGCCAGCAGCCAAGTTAAGGGGAGGTGGCTTCAGCCCCAGCATTTT.

The table lists this clonotype with many counts. The chain uses TRBV2 and TRBJ2-2; D is perhaps TRBD2 (5 bases). Trimming left V 5 bases short and J 0 bases short, with 13 bases between. Germline-derived CDR1 and CDR2 are SNHLY and FYNNEI. The CDR3 runs 16 residues. CDR3 DNA sequence: TGTGCCAGCAGTCTACACCTAGCTTCGAACACCGGGGAGCTGTTTTTT. Translation gives CASSLHLASNTGELFF.

This clonotype was seen once. The chain employs TRBV20-1 and TRBJ2-7; 10 positions agree with TRBD2. This CDR3 comprises 15 residues. Per germline, CDR1 DFQATT and CDR2 SNEGSKA (reference sequence). J was trimmed by 1 base and V by 1 base; bases with no gene match: 4. CDR3 amino acids: CSARVRTSGSYEQYF. The CDR3 nucleotides read TGCAGTGCTAGAGTCAGGACTAGCGGATCCTACGAGCAGTACTTC.

This chain connects TRBV4-3 to TRBJ2-3; 11 nucleotides line up with TRBD2. The CDR3 sequence is 18 residues long. V was clipped by 1 base and J by 2 bases; unmatched bases: 8. Germline assignment: CDR1 LGHNA and CDR2 YSLEER. For the CDR3, the DNA is TGCGCCAGCAGCCAAGTCGGATTAGCGGGGGGGATCACAGATACGCAGTATTTT. This gives the protein CASSQVGLAGGITDTQYF.

This clonotype was seen only a few times. V gene TRBV25-1 combines with J gene TRBJ1-2; D unclear. The length of the CDR3 is 13 residues. Germline loops: CDR1 MGHDK, CDR2 SYGVNS. V was pared by 3 bases and J by 2 bases, with 7 bases between. CDR3 amino acids: CASSEHRNYGYTF. The CDR3 DNA is TGTGCCAGCAGTGAGCACCGCAACTATGGCTACACCTTC.

In its sample, this clonotype was seen many times. DNA for the CDR3: TGTGCCACCAGTGTGACGGGGGCTGGGGAGACCCAGTACTTC. Translation: CATSVTGAGETQYF. The chain combines TRBV24-1 with TRBJ2-5; tentatively, D is TRBD1 or TRBD2 (6 bases each). Germline V CDR1 and CDR2: KGHDR, SFDVKD. This CDR3 has 14 amino acids. V dropped 5 bases and J dropped 5 bases, with 14 bases sitting between them.

This clonotype was counted many times. The chain combines TRBV13 with TRBJ1-2; a weak D match, TRBD1 (6 bases). CDR3 length: 14 amino acids. Deletions cut 1 base from V and 2 bases from J, with 8 bases between. From germline, CDR1 is PRHDT and CDR2 FYEKMQ (reference sequence). CDR3 bases: TGTGCCAGCAGCTTAGAGCAGGGGAACTATGGCTACACCTTC. This encodes CASSLEQGNYGYTF.

Turning to this clonotype: A junction boundary mismatches the germline segment, possibly from a read error. This chain connects TRBV6-5 to TRBJ2-5, with 8 bases fitting TRBD2. The CDR3 spans 16 residues. Germline V gene data show CDR1 as MNHEY and CDR2 as SVGAGI. The CDR3 DNA is TGTGCCAGCAGTTACTCTTGGCGGACTAGCCGAGAGACCCAATACTTC. Amino acids: CASSYSWRTSRETQYF.

In its sample, this clonotype was seen many times. The V gene is TRBV3-1, the J gene TRBJ1-6, with TRBD1 identical over 7 bases. Germline loops: CDR1 LGHDT, CDR2 YNNKEL (reference sequence). The length of the CDR3 is 15 residues. Unmatched junction bases numbered 8, after V lost 2 bases and J lost 10 bases. This chain's CDR3 is CASSQPGQLQSPLHF. CDR3 nucleotides: TGTGCCAGCAGCCAACCGGGACAGCTACAGTCACCCCTCCACTTT.

This clonotype was seen ten or more times. For the CDR3, the DNA is TGTGCCAGCAGTGAGGCACCACCCCACCGCGGCTACGAGCAGTACTTC. It is translated as CASSEAPPHRGYEQYF. The rearrangement links TRBV28 to TRBJ2-7; D ambiguous. The CDR3 sequence is 16 residues long. Germline V gene sequence: CDR1 MDHEN, CDR2 SYDVKM. Trimming shortened V by 5 bases and J by 3 bases, and 20 bases separated the two germline ends.

Notes on this clonotype: This may be a read error, as it is one base from a much larger clone. This chain connects TRBV27 to TRBJ2-1, with D tentatively TRBD2 (7 bases). This CDR3 region has 15 residues. Germline V lookup: CDR1 MNHEY, CDR2 SMNVEV (reference sequence). Trimming took off 3 bases at V and 3 bases at J, with 12 bases between the two ends. CDR3 in DNA: TGTGCCAGCAGTTTGGGGGGGGCTCGCTACAATGAGCAGTTCTTC. It specifies CASSLGGARYNEQFF.

This clonotype was picked up many times. J is TRBJ1-1 and V is TRBV12-3 or TRBV12-4; D is ambiguous. CDR3 size: 13 residues. V shed 6 bases and J shed 6 bases, with 14 bases lying between them. The CDR3 loop reads CASSPTLGAEAFF. Written as DNA, the CDR3 is TGTGCCAGCAGCCCGACCCTTGGGGCTGAAGCTTTCTTT.